This T cell receptor (beta chain) is drawn from a study of blood T cell repertoires in COVID-19. Study in general: Samples representing acute and convalescent COVID-19 were sourced from the United States, Italy and Spain. Nucleic acid was either cDNA or gDNA, and it came from T cells, B-cell-depleted T cells, or PBMCs.

There are 15 residues in the CDR3. The V gene's germline CDR1 is LGHDT and CDR2 YNNKEL (reference sequence). Trimming took off 1 base at V and 4 bases at J, with 13 bases between the two ends. Per the original methods: From reference gene primer amplification, estimates of nucleated cell counts were derived. Data came from immunoSEQ multiplex PCR; TCRdb stores just in-frame clones and leaves some out. The DNA was the basis for D and trimming; V, J and clone size are from that table. This sample has 150,000 to 200,000 clones; around four fifths occur once, and the top ten carry about a fifth. This clone was seen a few times.

J is TRBJ1-2 and V is TRBV3-1 (or the pseudogene TRBV3-2); D is unclear. The sequencing sample was made of peripheral blood. The source is a woman of 80 years or more with acute or convalescent COVID-19. CDR3 bases: TGTGCCAGCAGCCAAGTTGGTCAGGATCGCTATGGCTACACCTTC. This codes for CASSQVGQDRYGYTF.